The following is a TCR beta chain sequence with its context. Its specificity is not known. This CDR3 spans 13 amino acids. CDR1 is MDHEN and CDR2 is SYDVKM in the germline V gene. V lost 8 bases and J 5 bases, leaving 12 bases between the germline ends. This sample was included in a study of PD-1 blockade in classical Hodgkin lymphoma. Study-level findings and limits: CD4+ TCR diversity, unlike CD8+, climbed significantly by C4D1. TCR diversity at baseline was reported to be reduced in newly diagnosed patients relative to healthy donors.

Profiling relied on immunoSEQ multiplex PCR, and the TCRdb table lists in-frame clones only, not all of them. The table records approximately 99,000 clones, roughly 87% of them present only once. Brentuximab vedotin exposure varied among the patients, all of whom had relapsed after autologous stem cell transplantation. Classification of best responses gave complete response, partial response or progressive disease. The chain couples TRBV28 to TRBJ1-4; D is ambiguous. The starting material was peripheral blood mononuclear cells (PBMCs), obtained before the second cycle of nivolumab. The sequence was obtained from a human donor with classical Hodgkin lymphoma. The CDR3 coding sequence is TGTGCCAGCGGTTCGTCCGACAATGAAAAACTGTTTTTT. Amino acid sequence: CASGSSDNEKLFF.